Following are 17 T cell receptor beta chains from one sample sequenced in a study of blood T cells in healthy people across ages. A J-beta primer mix and a sample-barcoded 5' primer were used in a second PCR of about 6 to 12 cycles. TCRdb re-called the 5' RACE reads through MiXCR, storing one row per CDR3 protein. The repertoire holds around 1.5 million distinct CDR3 sequences, with 30% to 35% as singletons. Material: blood. The receptors come from a woman in her twenties or thirties in good health.

This clonotype has more than one count but fewer than ten. This chain joins TRBV7-9 and TRBJ1-2; TRBD1 might be the D (5 bases). Germline V gene data show CDR1 as SEHNR and CDR2 as FQNEAQ (reference sequence). Trimming removed 6 bases from V and 7 bases from J, with 27 bases in between. The CDR3 runs to 17 residues. The CDR3 DNA reads as TGTGCCAGCAGTGACTGGAGGGGACGGGACCAAGGAGGTGGCTACACCTTC. Translated, it gives CASSDWRGRDQGGGYTF.

There are a few counts of this clonotype. J is TRBJ2-7 and V is TRBV4-1; 9 bases match TRBD1. V was clipped by 4 bases and J by 6 bases; unmatched bases: 10. The CDR3 spans 15 residues. CDR1 and CDR2 (germline): MGHRA, YSYEKL. This chain's CDR3 is CASSPLVQGAVEQYF. In DNA form, the CDR3 reads TGCGCCAGCAGCCCGTTAGTACAGGGGGCTGTCGAGCAGTACTTC.

This clonotype was seen repeatedly, ten times or more. The chain has TRBV4-1 and TRBJ2-7; perhaps TRBD2 as D (6 bases). Per germline, CDR1 MGHRA and CDR2 YSYEKL. Trimming cost V 4 bases and J 3 bases, with 13 bases left between them. The CDR3 runs to 14 residues. Here the CDR3 DNA reads TGCGCCAGCAGCCCAAGGTCGGGGGACTACGAGCAGTACTTC. It is translated as CASSPRSGDYEQYF.

The gene calls are TRBV7-2 and TRBJ2-3, with TRBD2 matching 8 bases. CDR1 SGHTA and CDR2 FQGNSA come from the germline V gene. This CDR3 is built from 16 residues. V dropped 4 bases and J dropped 4; count of bases not matched to a gene: 10. The CDR3 here is CASSSERERGADTQYF. In DNA form, the CDR3 reads TGTGCCAGCAGCTCCGAGCGGGAGAGGGGGGCAGATACGCAGTATTTT. The complete variable domain, with remaining parts taken from reference TRBV7-2 and TRBJ2-3, reads GAGVSQSPSNKVTEKGKDVELRCDPISGHTALYWYRQSLGQGLEFLIYFQGNSAPDKSGLPSDRFSAERTGGSVSTLTIQRTQQEDSAVYLCASSSERERGADTQYFGPGTRLTVL.

A word on this clonotype: This may arise from a read error, as a much more abundant clone is one base away. The V call is TRBV27, the J call TRBJ2-4, with D perhaps TRBD1 (6 bases). Judging by the DNA end, TRBJ2-7 fits better; the J call may be wrong. The V gene's germline CDR1 is MNHEY and CDR2 SMNVEV (reference sequence). The CDR3 has 14 amino acids. In DNA form, the CDR3 reads TGTGCCAGCAGTCCAACAGGGAGCCGCGCCGAGCAGTACTTC. This codes for CASSPTGSRAEQYF.

In regard to this clonotype: It is likely a read error, because the conserved phenylalanine at the end of the CDR3 is missing. The chain couples TRBV20-1 to TRBJ1-2, with a weak D call TRBD1 (6 bases). With 3 bases removed from V and 0 bases from J, the gap between germline ends came to 8 bases. This CDR3 is built from 13 residues. Germline V gives CDR1 DFQATT, CDR2 SNEGSKA (reference sequence). DNA for the CDR3: TGCAGTGCTAGGGACAGATCTAACTATGGCTACACCTGC. Its protein product is CSARDRSNYGYTC.

The rearrangement uses TRBV6-1 and TRBJ2-3; D perhaps matches TRBD1 (6 bases). The V and J ends lost 1 base and 2 bases respectively, with 19 bases between them. The CDR3 loop spans 18 amino acids. Germline CDR1 MNHNS, CDR2 SASEGT. As DNA, the CDR3 is TGTGCCAGCAGTGAAGGGGGGCGGTGGGTTCTGATCACAGATACGCAGTATTTT. Its translation is CASSEGGRWVLITDTQYF.

Only a few counts were recorded for this clonotype. The chain is built from TRBV6-2 or TRBV6-3 and TRBJ2-7; 11 bases map to TRBD2. The germline gives CDR1 MNHEY, CDR2 SVGEGT. J gave up 4 bases and V 6 bases, and 2 bases lay outside the gene matches. The CDR3 is made up of 13 amino acids. The CDR3, as DNA: TGTGCCAGCAGGCCTAGCGGGGGGTACGAGCAGTACTTC. It specifies CASRPSGGYEQYF.

The table lists this clonotype with a few counts. The J gene is TRBJ2-3, the V gene TRBV30; D unclear. The CDR3 runs 13 residues. Germline values: CDR1 GTSNPN, CDR2 SVGIG (reference sequence). The ends were cut back, 6 bases at V and 4 bases at J, with 14 bases in the middle. The CDR3 nucleotides are TGTGCCTGTGGTGGTAGCCCTGCAGATACGCAGTATTTT. Protein sequence: CACGGSPADTQYF.

This clonotype appeared many times. The CDR3 DNA follows: TGTGCCAGCAGTTTAATGAGGCTTACGAACTATGGCTACACCTTC. It codes for CASSLMRLTNYGYTF. The chain recombines TRBV12-3 or TRBV12-4 with TRBJ1-2; no clear D gene. Between the trimmed V and J ends, which lost 2 bases and 2 bases, there was a span of 12 bases. The CDR3 has 15 amino acids.

The chain links TRBV28 to TRBJ2-7; D is undetermined. The CDR3 has 11 amino acids. The germline V and J ends were trimmed by 5 bases and 9 bases, with 11 bases remaining between them. Germline V gene data show CDR1 as MDHEN and CDR2 as SYDVKM. The DNA of the CDR3 is TGTGCCAGCAGTGCCAGGTGGGGGCAGTACTTC. Translation: CASSARWGQYF.

The genes are TRBV5-1 and TRBJ2-5; D may match TRBD1 or TRBD2 (5 bases each). The V end lost 6 bases, the J end lost 5 bases, and 14 bases lay between the germline ends. The CDR3 has 13 residues. Germline CDR1 is SGHRS and CDR2 is YFSETQ. The CDR3 nucleotides are TGCGCCAGCACCGGGACCCCGGGGGAGACCCAGTACTTC. It is translated as CASTGTPGETQYF.

The J gene is TRBJ2-7, the V gene TRBV28, with D tentatively TRBD2 (6 bases). Looked up from germline, CDR1 is MDHEN and CDR2 is SYDVKM. The CDR3 is 17 amino acids. With 2 bases removed from V and 0 bases from J, the gap between germline ends came to 17 bases. In DNA, the CDR3 is TGTGCCAGCAGTTTAGAGTTTAGCGGAAGGAGCTCCTACGAGCAGTACTTC. It is translated as CASSLEFSGRSSYEQYF.

The rearrangement joins TRBV5-6 to TRBJ2-5; 11 bases map to TRBD2. Germline values: CDR1 SGHDT, CDR2 YYEEEE. Unmatched junction bases numbered 7, after V lost 4 bases and J lost 5 bases. The CDR3 runs 15 residues. The CDR3 DNA sequence: TGTGCCAGCAGCACACTAGCGGGGGCCGGGGAGACCCAGTACTTC. Translation gives CASSTLAGAGETQYF.

As to this clonotype: Sequence at one end of the junction differs from germline and may be a read error. The V and J genes are TRBV27 and TRBJ2-7; a weak D match, TRBD1 (6 bases). The CDR3 extends over 15 amino acids. CDR1 MNHEY and CDR2 SMNVEV come from the germline V gene (reference sequence). CDR3 residues: CAGSLLPGTIYEQYF. The CDR3 DNA reads TGTGCCGGCAGTTTATTACCAGGGACAATCTACGAGCAGTACTTC.

This chain connects TRBV5-1 to TRBJ2-7; 10 bases fit TRBD1. The germline V gene encodes CDR1 SGHRS and CDR2 YFSETQ. V shed 4 bases and J 2 bases; nucleotides not matched to a gene: 6. The length of the CDR3 is 15 residues. CDR3 in DNA: TGCGCCAGCAGCCCTGACAGGGGGCTCGCCTACGAGCAGTACTTC. The encoded protein is CASSPDRGLAYEQYF.

The V and J genes are TRBV30 and TRBJ1-2; weak D call: TRBD1 (5 bases). CDR1 and CDR2 (germline): GTSNPN, SVGIG (reference sequence). The V end was cut by 0 bases, the J end by 7 bases, with 15 bases between. The CDR3 totals 14 residues. The CDR3 loop reads CAWSVRQGGGGYTF. CDR3 nucleotides: TGTGCCTGGAGTGTACGCCAGGGAGGAGGTGGCTACACCTTC.